This record covers a single T cell receptor (beta chain). In the authors' workflow: By means of reference gene primer amplification, nucleated cell counts were estimated. TCRdb keeps only in-frame clones here, not all; method: immunoSEQ multiplex PCR. That table is the source of V, J and clone size, and D and trimming were worked out from the DNA. The sample includes 100,000 to 150,000 clones, 70% to 85% of them seen just once. These data belong to a study of blood T cell repertoires in COVID-19. The receptor was isolated from a human donor with acute or convalescent COVID-19. The donor label of this sample is uncertain. The sequencing sample was made of peripheral blood.

CDR3 loop: CASGRERAYEQYF. The CDR3 DNA sequence: TGTGCCAGCGGCAGGGAAAGGGCCTACGAGCAGTACTTC. The chain is built from TRBV6-5 and TRBJ2-7, with D possibly being TRBD1 (5 bases). The CDR3 covers 13 residues. Trimming stripped 8 bases from V and 2 bases from J, with 13 bases between. The germline CDR1 and CDR2 sequences are MNHEY and SVGAGI.